This T cell receptor (beta chain) was captured by sequencing in a study of vaccination and CD4 T cells after COVID-19. Across the whole study: The study collected post-vaccine samples a median around 70 days after dose two, with a range of 14 to 241. Regarding the study as a whole: The authors identified 304 of 307 vaccine-specific clones in convalescent patients as spike mono-reactive.

Documented treatment: roughly ten-day PBMC culture with coronavirus spike peptide pools or control peptides (ViraFEST assay). The Oncomine TCR Beta short-read assay sequenced DNA from cultured CD4+ T cells. Genomic DNA extraction was carried out from cultured CD4+ T cells. Using its own MiXCR run on the PCR reads, TCRdb lists one record per CDR3 protein. This repertoire shows under 25,000 distinct CDR3 sequences, roughly 24% found once; its top ten account for 7.8%. About this clonotype itself: Its antigen is undetermined.

The specimen sequenced was cultured CD4+ T cells from blood. This clonotype was sampled from a human donor with COVID-19.

CDR3 sequence reads: CTSSPDHNIIGYTF. The CDR3 nucleotides read TGTACCAGCAGCCCGGATCATAACATCATAGGCTACACCTTC. V gene TRBV7-2 combines with J gene TRBJ1-2, with unresolved D. The V and J ends lost 5 bases and 8 bases respectively, with 18 bases between them. CDR1 and CDR2 from the germline V gene are SGHTA and FQGNSA. This CDR3 has 14 amino acids.